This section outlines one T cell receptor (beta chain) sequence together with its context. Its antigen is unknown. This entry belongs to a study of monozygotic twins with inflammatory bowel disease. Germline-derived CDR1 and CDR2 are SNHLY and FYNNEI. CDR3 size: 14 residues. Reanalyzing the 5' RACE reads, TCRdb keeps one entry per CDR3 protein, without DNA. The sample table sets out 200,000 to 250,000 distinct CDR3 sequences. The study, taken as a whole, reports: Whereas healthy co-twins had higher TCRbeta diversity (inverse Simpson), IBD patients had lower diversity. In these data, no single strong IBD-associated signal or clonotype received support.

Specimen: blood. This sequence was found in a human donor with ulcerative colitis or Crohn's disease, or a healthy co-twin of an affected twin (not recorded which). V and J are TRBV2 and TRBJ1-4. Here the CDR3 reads CASSDPTNGEKLFF.